Described below is a single T cell receptor (beta chain) sequence and its context. The sample comes from a study of T cell changes during pregnancy in multiple sclerosis. The table came from immunoSEQ multiplex PCR; TCRdb's copy has only in-frame clones and leaves some out. The table includes 70,000 to 80,000 clones, roughly 92% detected once. This receptor was identified in a female donor in good health, enrolled as a control in a pregnancy study. The specimen was peripheral blood, collected after pregnancy.

The CDR3 DNA is TGTGCCAGTAGTCCCTCCGGACAGGATCCCTATAATTCACCCCTCCACTTT. Protein product: CASSPSGQDPYNSPLHF. This rearrangement joins TRBV19 to TRBJ1-6; 7 bases line up with TRBD1. CDR3 length: 17 amino acids. Trimming removed 5 bases from V and 2 bases from J; junction bases left unmatched: 9. Germline assignment: CDR1 LNHDA and CDR2 SQIVND (reference sequence).